A single sample gave rise to the 28 T cell receptor beta chains below, sequenced in a study of blood T cells in healthy people across ages. A second about 6 to 11 cycle PCR used barcoded and J-beta primers. TCRdb processed the 5' RACE reads anew with MiXCR; each CDR3 protein has one entry. Of around 1,500,000 distinct CDR3 sequences listed, around two fifths are singletons. Sequenced sample: blood. The receptors shown here come from a woman aged 18-29 years in good health.

This clonotype has only a few counts. The CDR3 coding sequence is TGTGCCAGCAGTTACTCGACAGGGGACTCCTATAATTCACCCCTCCACTTT. As protein: CASSYSTGDSYNSPLHF. This chain uses TRBV6-5 with TRBJ1-6, with TRBD1 matching over 8 bases. The CDR3 spans 17 residues. Unmatched junction bases numbered 1, after V lost 0 bases and J lost 0 bases. CDR1 and CDR2 from the germline V gene are MNHEY and SVGAGI.

There are a few counts of this clonotype. The CDR3 DNA reads as TGTGCCAGCAGTTGGACCCCTGCGGGGGCGGATGGCTACACCTTC. Its translation: CASSWTPAGADGYTF. V usage is TRBV27 and J usage is TRBJ1-2; D is possibly TRBD1 (6 bases). Germline assignment: CDR1 MNHEY and CDR2 SMNVEV (reference sequence). This CDR3 is 15 amino acids long. Trimming stripped 4 bases from V and 6 bases from J, with 18 bases between.

The chain employs TRBV29-1 and TRBJ1-2; D is ambiguous. V was shortened by 6 bases and J by 3 bases, with 8 bases between the two germline ends. Germline V lookup: CDR1 SQVTM, CDR2 ANQGSEA. There are 11 residues in the CDR3. In DNA form, the CDR3 reads TGCAGCGTGGACGGATACTATGGCTACACCTTC. Protein sequence: CSVDGYYGYTF.

This clonotype was recorded only once. This chain links TRBV6-5 with TRBJ2-7, with a tentative D call TRBD1 (5 bases). The germline gives CDR1 MNHEY, CDR2 SVGAGI. CDR3 length: 14 amino acids. Trimming removed 10 bases from V and 0 bases from J, with 16 bases in between. The CDR3, as DNA: TGTGCCACCCAAACCACTACAGGCTCCTACGAGCAGTACTTC. Protein product: CATQTTTGSYEQYF.

The table lists this clonotype with a few counts. The chain has TRBV27 and TRBJ1-2; 8 bases align to TRBD1. The CDR3 runs 14 residues. Germline CDR1 reads MNHEY; CDR2 reads SMNVEV (reference sequence). The junction had 7 bases not matched to a gene; V was cut back by 7 bases and J by 3 bases. CDR3 protein: CASTRTGSDYGYTF. The CDR3 DNA follows: TGTGCCAGCACCAGGACAGGGAGTGACTATGGCTACACCTTC.

This chain joins TRBV20-1 and TRBJ2-1; possible D gene TRBD1, 5 bases. This CDR3 is 13 amino acids long. Per germline, CDR1 DFQATT and CDR2 SNEGSKA (reference sequence). The germline V and J ends were trimmed by 5 bases and 3 bases, with 11 bases remaining between them. The CDR3 DNA reads as TGCAGTGCTCCCCTCGACAGCTACAATGAGCAGTTCTTC. This translates into CSAPLDSYNEQFF.

This clonotype turned up a few times. The chain couples TRBV20-1 to TRBJ1-1; D is ambiguous. Trimming removed 6 bases from V and 1 base from J, with 9 bases in between. The CDR3 sequence is 12 residues long. Germline V lookup: CDR1 DFQATT, CDR2 SNEGSKA (reference sequence). The CDR3 DNA reads TGCAGTGCCACCGTTGGGAACACTGAAGCTTTCTTT. Residues: CSATVGNTEAFF.

In its sample, this clonotype was seen a few times. The chain uses TRBV6-1 and TRBJ1-2, with D perhaps TRBD1 (5 bases). The germline V gene encodes CDR1 MNHNS and CDR2 SASEGT. V lost 5 bases and J lost 0, with 13 bases in between. The CDR3 has 15 amino acids. The CDR3 bases are TGTGCCAGCAGTAGCGGGGCAGGGCCTAACTATGGCTACACCTTC. Translation gives CASSSGAGPNYGYTF.

This rearrangement joins TRBV6-5 to TRBJ2-5, with 7 bases matching TRBD1. Germline V gene sequence: CDR1 MNHEY, CDR2 SVGAGI. The CDR3 is made up of 12 amino acids. Trimming removed 6 bases from V and 2 bases from J; junction bases left unmatched: 0. This CDR3 reads CASRTGQETQYF. The CDR3 DNA is TGTGCCAGCAGGACAGGGCAAGAGACCCAGTACTTC.

This chain uses TRBV7-2 with TRBJ2-1; 13 nucleotides align to TRBD2. V gave up 3 bases and J gave up 10 bases; unmatched junction bases: 6. The germline V gene has CDR1 SGHTA and CDR2 FQGNSA. The CDR3 consists of 15 residues. Here the CDR3 DNA reads TGTGCCAGCAGCTTGTGGACTAGCGGGGGTGTAGAGCAGTTCTTC. Translating gives CASSLWTSGGVEQFF.

This clonotype appeared a few times. The chain's CDR3 is CSARAKRGSETQYF. The CDR3, as DNA: TGCAGTGCTAGAGCGAAGCGGGGGTCGGAGACCCAGTACTTC. The genes are TRBV20-1 and TRBJ2-5, with 8 positions matching TRBD2. The germline gives CDR1 DFQATT, CDR2 SNEGSKA (reference sequence). V lost 1 base, J lost 5 bases, and 6 bases stayed unmatched. CDR3 size: 14 residues.

This clonotype has more than one count but fewer than ten. The chain employs TRBV4-2 and TRBJ2-3, with 8 bases fitting TRBD2. V dropped 1 base and J dropped 0; count of bases not matched to a gene: 6. The germline V gene has CDR1 LGHNA and CDR2 YNFKEQ. The CDR3 contains 17 residues. CDR3 protein: CASSQGQTGGSTDTQYF. CDR3 coding DNA: TGTGCCAGCAGCCAAGGGCAGACGGGGGGGAGCACAGATACGCAGTATTTT.

The chain employs TRBV20-1 and TRBJ1-4; the D is unclear. Trimming took 5 bases from V and 4 from J, leaving 5 bases between them. The CDR3 extends over 11 amino acids. Germline V gene lookup returns CDR1 DFQATT and CDR2 SNEGSKA (reference sequence). The CDR3, as DNA: TGCAGTGCTCGATTTAATGAAAAACTGTTTTTT. Its protein is CSARFNEKLFF.

This chain uses TRBV21-1 with TRBJ1-1; the table's D call TRBD1 went unverified against the DNA. TRBV21-1 is listed as a pseudogene. CDR3 length equals 16 residues. CDR3 sequence reads: CASSKRPGAENTEAFF. CDR3 bases: TGTGCCAGCAGCAAACGGCCGGGGGCTGAGAACACTGAAGCTTTCTTT.

This chain links TRBV27 with TRBJ2-5; no clear D gene. The DNA matches TRBJ2-7 better at its end, which makes the J call doubtful. CDR1 is MNHEY, CDR2 SMNVEV, per germline (reference sequence). This CDR3 has 14 residues. The CDR3 DNA is TGTGCCAGCAGTAAATGGCAAACGAATTACGAGCAGTACTTC. It codes for CASSKWQTNYEQYF.

The chain combines TRBV4-1 with TRBJ2-7, with 7 bases fitting TRBD2. This CDR3 region has 17 residues. Trimming took 1 base from V and 1 from J; bases not matched to a gene: 10. Germline assignment: CDR1 MGHRA and CDR2 YSYEKL. The CDR3, as DNA: TGCGCCAGCAGCCAAGGGTTGGCGGGAGTTGGGTCCTACGAGCAGTACTTC. Protein product: CASSQGLAGVGSYEQYF.

Points on this clonotype: A read error may account for a junction end that differs from germline. J is TRBJ2-1 and V is TRBV6-5, with a weak D call TRBD2 (6 bases). Germline CDR1 and CDR2: MNHEY and SVGAGI. The CDR3 length is 16 residues. CDR3 amino acids: CASGYSSESSYNEQFF. The DNA of the CDR3 is TGTGCCAGCGGTTACTCTAGCGAGAGCTCCTACAATGAGCAGTTCTTC.

V is TRBV2 and J is TRBJ2-5, with D unresolved. This CDR3 has 13 residues. The ends were cut back, 3 bases at V and 4 bases at J, with 9 bases in the middle. In germline, CDR1 is SNHLY, CDR2 FYNNEI. The CDR3 DNA sequence: TGTGCCAGCAGTGATACGAGTGTAGAGACCCAGTACTTC. Translation gives CASSDTSVETQYF.

This clonotype came up a few times. V gene TRBV4-1 combines with J gene TRBJ2-3, with D perhaps TRBD2 (5 bases). The CDR3 totals 15 residues. V lost 2 bases to trimming and J lost 0 bases, with 9 bases between them. Germline CDR1 is MGHRA and CDR2 is YSYEKL. Here the CDR3 reads CASSQSRVSTDTQYF. CDR3 coding DNA: TGCGCCAGCAGCCAATCGCGGGTTAGCACAGATACGCAGTATTTT.

A few counts support this clonotype. V gene TRBV6-6 combines with J gene TRBJ1-4, with 7 nucleotides matching TRBD1. CDR3 length: 14 residues. The ends lost 4 bases at V and 4 bases at J; junction bases unmatched: 3. Per germline, CDR1 MNHNY and CDR2 SVGAGI (reference sequence). The CDR3 coding sequence is TGTGCCAGCAGTTCCGGACAGGTTAATGAAAAACTGTTTTTT. Protein: CASSSGQVNEKLFF.

This clonotype came up once. This chain links TRBV12-3 or TRBV12-4 with TRBJ1-6; TRBD1 agrees at 7 bases. J gave up 4 bases and V 5 bases, and 8 bases lay outside the gene matches. This CDR3 is 16 amino acids long. DNA of the CDR3: TGTGCCAGCAGTGCCGCGGCAGGGGGTTATAATTCACCCCTCCACTTT. Its translation: CASSAAAGGYNSPLHF.

The chain couples TRBV6-2 or TRBV6-3 to TRBJ2-3; the D gene is possibly TRBD1 (6 bases). This CDR3 contains 16 residues. Trimming removed 6 bases at V and 0 bases at J, with 16 bases between. The V gene's germline CDR1 is MNHEY and CDR2 SVGEGT. The CDR3, as DNA: TGTGCCAGCAGCTGGACGCCAGGGGTTAGCACAGATACGCAGTATTTT. It encodes CASSWTPGVSTDTQYF.

The V call is TRBV9, the J call TRBJ2-1; D unresolved. The CDR3 is 13 amino acids. CDR1 and CDR2 (germline): SGDLS, YYNGEE. V was shortened by 3 bases and J by 9 bases, with 13 bases between the two germline ends. The CDR3 nucleotides read TGTGCCAGCAGCGCCTTTAGATCGACTGAGCAGTTCTTC. It codes for CASSAFRSTEQFF.

A few counts support this clonotype. The J gene is TRBJ2-7, the V gene TRBV3-1, with no clear D. Trimming left V 3 bases short and J 6 bases short, with 12 bases between. The germline CDR1 and CDR2 sequences are LGHDT and YNNKEL (reference sequence). The CDR3 loop spans 13 amino acids. Written as DNA, the CDR3 is TGTGCCAGCAGCCAGAGAAGAGTTACCGAGCAGTACTTC. It encodes CASSQRRVTEQYF.

In its sample, this clonotype was seen a few times. The chain joins TRBV13 to TRBJ2-7; 9 nucleotides agree with TRBD1. Germline V gives CDR1 PRHDT, CDR2 FYEKMQ (reference sequence). The CDR3 loop spans 15 amino acids. With V trimmed by 5 bases and J by 7 bases, 12 bases remained unmatched. The CDR3 sequence: CASSAKWGQGGEQYF. CDR3 nucleotide sequence: TGTGCCAGCAGCGCTAAGTGGGGACAGGGCGGTGAGCAGTACTTC.

The chain uses TRBV4-2 and TRBJ2-1, with 9 bases that match TRBD1. Germline V gene sequence: CDR1 LGHNA, CDR2 YNFKEQ. V gave up 4 bases and J gave up 7 bases; unmatched junction bases: 11. The CDR3 sequence is 16 residues long. As DNA, the CDR3 is TGTGCCAGCAGCCCCGAGGACAGGGGTGTAAGGAATGAGCAGTTCTTC. It yields the protein CASSPEDRGVRNEQFF.

V gene TRBV5-1 combines with J gene TRBJ2-5; D ambiguous. Per the germline V gene, CDR1 is SGHRS and CDR2 is YFSETQ. The length of the CDR3 is 16 residues. The V and J ends lost 1 base and 5 bases respectively, with 18 bases between them. This CDR3 is CASSLLVQDGRETQYF. DNA of the CDR3: TGCGCCAGCAGCTTGTTAGTGCAGGATGGGCGGGAGACCCAGTACTTC.

This clonotype was detected a few times. The V call is TRBV7-9, the J call TRBJ2-1, with 15 bases that match TRBD2. Germline V gene sequence: CDR1 SEHNR, CDR2 FQNEAQ (reference sequence). With 2 bases clipped from V and 9 bases from J, the junction kept 2 bases outside the gene matches. The CDR3 has 15 amino acids. CDR3 bases: TGTGCCAGCAGCTTATGGACTAGCGGGAGGGGTGAGCAGTTCTTC. Protein product: CASSLWTSGRGEQFF. Full variable domain (remainder filled in from reference TRBV7-9 and TRBJ2-1): DTGVSQNPRHKITKRGQNVTFRCDPISEHNRLYWYRQTLGQGPEFLTYFQNEAQLEKSRLLSDRFSAERPKGSFSTLEIQRTEQGDSAMYLCASSLWTSGRGEQFFGPGTRLTVL.